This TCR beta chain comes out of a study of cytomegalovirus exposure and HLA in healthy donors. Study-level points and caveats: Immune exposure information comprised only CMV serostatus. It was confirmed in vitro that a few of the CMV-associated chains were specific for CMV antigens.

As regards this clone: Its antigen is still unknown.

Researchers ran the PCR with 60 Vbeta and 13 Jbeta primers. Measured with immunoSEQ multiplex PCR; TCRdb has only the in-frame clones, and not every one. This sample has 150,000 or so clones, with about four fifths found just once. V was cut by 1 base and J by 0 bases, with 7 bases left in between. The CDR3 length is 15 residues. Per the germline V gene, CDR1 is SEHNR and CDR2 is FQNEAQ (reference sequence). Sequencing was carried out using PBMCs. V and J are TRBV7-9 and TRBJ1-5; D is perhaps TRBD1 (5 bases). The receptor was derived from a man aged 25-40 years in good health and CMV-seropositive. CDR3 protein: CASSLGQYSNQPQHF. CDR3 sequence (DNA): TGTGCCAGCAGCTTAGGACAGTATAGCAATCAGCCCCAGCATTTT.